This T cell receptor beta chain was sequenced for a study of cytomegalovirus exposure and HLA in healthy donors. Study summary: HLA-typed donors were the source of some 80 million unique TCRs, which an early data release held. General study results and limits: Per a later analysis, HLA-associated TCR beta chains showed more clonal expansion than other, equally common TCR beta chains. In a later analysis, V- and J-gene trimming of beta chains associated with a DCLRE1C missense variant, replicated independently.

Germline assignment: CDR1 SGHNT and CDR2 YYREEE (reference sequence). CDR3 length: 15 amino acids. V trimming: 3 bases; J trimming: 5 bases; junction bases outside the gene matches: 10. This clone was recorded a few times. The antigen remains undetermined. Primers: 60 Vbeta forward and 13 Jbeta reverse. TCRdb's table, derived via immunoSEQ multiplex PCR, lists solely in-frame clones and lacks some. The repertoire holds around 90,000 clones, with about two thirds as singletons. The sequencing input was PBMCs. This TCR came from a boy aged 5-17 years in good health and CMV-seropositive. The J gene is TRBJ2-5, the V gene TRBV5-4, with 7 bases matching TRBD2. Written as DNA, the CDR3 is TGTGCCAGCAGCTACCGGGGAGGGCCCCGGGAGACCCAGTACTTC. Amino acid sequence: CASSYRGGPRETQYF.